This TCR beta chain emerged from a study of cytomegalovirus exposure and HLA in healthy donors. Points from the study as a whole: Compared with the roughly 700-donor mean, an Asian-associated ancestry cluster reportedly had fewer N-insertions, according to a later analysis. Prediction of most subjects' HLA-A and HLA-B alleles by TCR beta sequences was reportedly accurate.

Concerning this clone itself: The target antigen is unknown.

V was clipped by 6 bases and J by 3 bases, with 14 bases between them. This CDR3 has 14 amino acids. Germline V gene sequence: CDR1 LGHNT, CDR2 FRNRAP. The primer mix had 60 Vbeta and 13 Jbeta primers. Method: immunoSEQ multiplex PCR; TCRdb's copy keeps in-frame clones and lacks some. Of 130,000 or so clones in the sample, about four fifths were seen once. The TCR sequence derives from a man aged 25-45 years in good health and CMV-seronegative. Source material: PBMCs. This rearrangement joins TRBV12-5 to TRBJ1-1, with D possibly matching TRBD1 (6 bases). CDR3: CASGLGGGHTEAFF. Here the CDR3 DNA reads TGTGCTAGTGGACTCGGGGGGGGCCACACTGAAGCTTTCTTT.